Here is one T cell receptor beta chain with its context. The repertoire was sequenced with immunoSEQ multiplex PCR; TCRdb's copy has only in-frame clones and lacks some. The sample includes about 22,000 clones, about nine tenths of them seen just once. CDR1 and CDR2 (germline): SQVTM, ANQGSEA. This CDR3 has 13 amino acids. V was clipped by 4 bases and J by 7 bases, with 17 bases between them. The sample belongs to a study of T cell changes during pregnancy in multiple sclerosis. The material was CD4+ T cells from peripheral blood mononuclear cells, obtained after pregnancy. The V gene is TRBV29-1, the J gene TRBJ2-7; tentatively, D is TRBD2 (5 bases). The sequence was collected from a female donor in good health, enrolled as a control in a pregnancy study. DNA for the CDR3: TGCAGCGTTGGGGTGGGCCCCACGGGGGAGCAGTACTTC. Protein product: CSVGVGPTGEQYF.